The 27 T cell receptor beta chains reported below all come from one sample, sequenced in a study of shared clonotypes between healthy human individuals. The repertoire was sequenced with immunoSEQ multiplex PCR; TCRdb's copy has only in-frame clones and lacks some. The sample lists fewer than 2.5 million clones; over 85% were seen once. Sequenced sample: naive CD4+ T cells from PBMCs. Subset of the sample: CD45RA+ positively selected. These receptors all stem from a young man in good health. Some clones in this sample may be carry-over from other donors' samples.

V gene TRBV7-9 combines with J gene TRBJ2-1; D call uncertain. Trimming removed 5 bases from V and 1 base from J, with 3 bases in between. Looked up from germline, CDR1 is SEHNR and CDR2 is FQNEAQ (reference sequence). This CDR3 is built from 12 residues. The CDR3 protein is CASSTSYNEQFF. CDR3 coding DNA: TGTGCCAGCAGCACGTCCTACAATGAGCAGTTCTTC.

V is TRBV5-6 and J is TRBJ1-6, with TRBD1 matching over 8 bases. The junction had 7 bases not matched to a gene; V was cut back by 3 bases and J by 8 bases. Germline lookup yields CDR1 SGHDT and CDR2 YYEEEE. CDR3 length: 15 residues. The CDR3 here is CASSWGQVKDSPLHF. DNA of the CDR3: TGTGCCAGCAGCTGGGGACAGGTCAAGGATTCACCCCTCCACTTT.

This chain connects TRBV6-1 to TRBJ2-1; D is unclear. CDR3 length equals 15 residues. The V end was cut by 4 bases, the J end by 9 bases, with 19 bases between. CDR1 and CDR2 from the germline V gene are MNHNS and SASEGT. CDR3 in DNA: TGTGCCAGCAGTGCTGACTTGAACGTCCCTCCTGAGCAGTTCTTC. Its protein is CASSADLNVPPEQFF.

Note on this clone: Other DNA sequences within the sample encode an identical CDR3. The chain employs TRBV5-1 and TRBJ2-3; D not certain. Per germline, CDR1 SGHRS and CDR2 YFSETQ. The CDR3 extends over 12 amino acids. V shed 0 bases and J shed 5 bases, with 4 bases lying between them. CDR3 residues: CASSLAQDTQYF. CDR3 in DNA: TGCGCCAGCAGCTTGGCGCAAGATACGCAGTATTTT.

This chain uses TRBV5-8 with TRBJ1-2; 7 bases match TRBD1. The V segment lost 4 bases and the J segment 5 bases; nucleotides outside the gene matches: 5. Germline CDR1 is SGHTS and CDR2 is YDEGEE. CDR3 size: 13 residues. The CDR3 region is CASSPRGPYGYTF. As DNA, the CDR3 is TGTGCCAGCAGCCCGAGGGGGCCATATGGCTACACCTTC.

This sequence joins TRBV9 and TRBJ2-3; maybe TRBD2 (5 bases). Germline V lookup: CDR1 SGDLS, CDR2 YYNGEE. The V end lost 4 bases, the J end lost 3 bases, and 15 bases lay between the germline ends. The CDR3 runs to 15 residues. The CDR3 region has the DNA TGTGCCAGCAGCTTCCTAGCTACTGGAACAGATACGCAGTATTTT. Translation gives CASSFLATGTDTQYF.

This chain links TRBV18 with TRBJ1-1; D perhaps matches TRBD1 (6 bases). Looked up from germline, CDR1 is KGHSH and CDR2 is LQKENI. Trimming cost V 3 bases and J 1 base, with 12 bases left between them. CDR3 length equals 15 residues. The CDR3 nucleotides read TGTGCCAGCTCACCGGGACAAATAACGAACACTGAAGCTTTCTTT. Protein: CASSPGQITNTEAFF. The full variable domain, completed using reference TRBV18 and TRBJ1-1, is NAGVMQNPRHLVRRRGQEARLRCSPMKGHSHVYWYRQLPEEGLKFMVYLQKENIIDESGMPKERFSAEFPKEGPSILRIQQVVRGDSAAYFCASSPGQITNTEAFFGQGTRLTVV.

The CDR3: CASRSQLSPGGGYTF. The DNA of the CDR3 is TGTGCCAGCAGGTCACAGCTCAGCCCAGGCGGCGGCTACACCTTC. V and J are TRBV5-5 and TRBJ1-2; no reliable D call. The CDR3 is made up of 15 amino acids. Germline loops: CDR1 SGHKS, CDR2 YYEKEE (reference sequence). V gave up 5 bases and J gave up 8 bases, with 22 bases separating them.

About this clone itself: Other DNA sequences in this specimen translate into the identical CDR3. The CDR3 reads CASSPGQGAGETQYF. The DNA of the CDR3 is TGTGCCAGCTCACCGGGACAGGGGGCCGGAGAGACCCAGTACTTC. V usage is TRBV18 and J usage is TRBJ2-5; TRBD1 agrees at 12 bases. V dropped 3 bases and J dropped 4; count of bases not matched to a gene: 3. In germline, CDR1 is KGHSH, CDR2 LQKENI. This CDR3 has 15 amino acids.

The CDR3 is CASSQVWNPDRLYEQYF. The CDR3 region has the DNA TGCGCCAGCAGCCAAGTATGGAACCCCGATCGGCTCTACGAGCAGTACTTC. The chain combines TRBV4-3 with TRBJ2-7; unclear D gene. The ends were cut back, 1 base at V and 3 bases at J, with 19 bases in the middle. The CDR3 runs to 17 residues. Germline V lookup: CDR1 LGHNA, CDR2 YSLEER.

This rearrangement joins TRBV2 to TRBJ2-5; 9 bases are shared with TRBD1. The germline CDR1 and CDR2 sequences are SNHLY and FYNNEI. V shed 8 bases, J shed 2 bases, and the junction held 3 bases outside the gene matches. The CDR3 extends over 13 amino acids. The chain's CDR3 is CASDRGVQETQYF. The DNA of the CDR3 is TGTGCCAGCGACAGGGGGGTTCAAGAGACCCAGTACTTC.

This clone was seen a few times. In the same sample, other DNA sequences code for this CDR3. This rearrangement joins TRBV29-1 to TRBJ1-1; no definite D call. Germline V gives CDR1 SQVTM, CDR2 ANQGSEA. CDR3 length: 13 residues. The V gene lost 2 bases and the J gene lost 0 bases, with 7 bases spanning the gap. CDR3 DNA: TGCAGCGTTGAAACTCGAATGAACACTGAAGCTTTCTTT. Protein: CSVETRMNTEAFF.

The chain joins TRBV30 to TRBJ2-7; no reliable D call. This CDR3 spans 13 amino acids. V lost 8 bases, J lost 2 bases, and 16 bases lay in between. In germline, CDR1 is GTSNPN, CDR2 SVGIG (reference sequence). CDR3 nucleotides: TGTGCCAGCAAACCCGGGCAAGCCTACGAGCAGTACTTC. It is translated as CASKPGQAYEQYF.

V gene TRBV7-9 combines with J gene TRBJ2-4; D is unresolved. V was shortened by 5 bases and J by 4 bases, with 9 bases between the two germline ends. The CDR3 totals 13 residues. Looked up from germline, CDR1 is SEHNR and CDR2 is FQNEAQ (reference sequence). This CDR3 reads CASSPGSKNIQYF. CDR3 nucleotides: TGTGCCAGCAGCCCAGGCTCAAAAAACATTCAGTACTTC. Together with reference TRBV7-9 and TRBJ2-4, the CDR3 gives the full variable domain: DTGVSQNPRHKITKRGQNVTFRCDPISEHNRLYWYRQTLGQGPEFLTYFQNEAQLEKSRLLSDRFSAERPKGSFSTLEIQRTEQGDSAMYLCASSPGSKNIQYFGAGTRLSVL.

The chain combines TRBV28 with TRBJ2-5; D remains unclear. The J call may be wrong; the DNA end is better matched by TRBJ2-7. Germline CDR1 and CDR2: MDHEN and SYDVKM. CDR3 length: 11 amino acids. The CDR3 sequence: CASSLLDEQYF. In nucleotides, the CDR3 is TGTGCCAGCAGTTTATTGGACGAGCAGTACTTC.

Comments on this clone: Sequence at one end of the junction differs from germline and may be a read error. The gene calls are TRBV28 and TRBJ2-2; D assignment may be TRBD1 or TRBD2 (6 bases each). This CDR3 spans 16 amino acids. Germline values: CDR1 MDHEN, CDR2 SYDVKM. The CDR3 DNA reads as TGTGCCACCAGTTTATCGGGGGCTGCGAACACCGGGGAGCTGTTTTTT. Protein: CATSLSGAANTGELFF.

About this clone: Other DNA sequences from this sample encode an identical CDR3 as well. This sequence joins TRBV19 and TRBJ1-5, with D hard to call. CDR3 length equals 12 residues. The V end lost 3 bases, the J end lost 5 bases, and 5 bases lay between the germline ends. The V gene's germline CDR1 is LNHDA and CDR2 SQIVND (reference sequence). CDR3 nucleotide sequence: TGTGCCAGTAGTATGGGATATCAGCCCCAGCATTTT. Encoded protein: CASSMGYQPQHF.

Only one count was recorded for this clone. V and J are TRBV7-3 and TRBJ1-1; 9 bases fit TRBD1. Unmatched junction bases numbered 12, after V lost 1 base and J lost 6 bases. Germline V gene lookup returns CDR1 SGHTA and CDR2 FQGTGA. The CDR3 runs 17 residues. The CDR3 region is CASSLMSLGTGRSEAFF. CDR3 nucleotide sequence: TGTGCCAGCAGCTTAATGTCTCTCGGGACAGGGAGGTCTGAAGCTTTCTTT.

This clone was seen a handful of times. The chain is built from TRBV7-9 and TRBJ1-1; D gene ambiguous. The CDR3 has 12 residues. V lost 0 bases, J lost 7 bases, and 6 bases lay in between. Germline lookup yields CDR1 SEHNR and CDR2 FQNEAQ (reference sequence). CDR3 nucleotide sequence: TGTGCCAGCAGCTTAGCGCGGAATGAAGCTTTCTTT. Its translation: CASSLARNEAFF.

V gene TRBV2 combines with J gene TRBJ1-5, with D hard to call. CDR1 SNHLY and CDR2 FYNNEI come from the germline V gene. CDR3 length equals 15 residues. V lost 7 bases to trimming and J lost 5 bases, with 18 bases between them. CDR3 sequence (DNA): TGTGCCAGCAAAGGAGGGCGACCCGAGGATCAGCCCCAGCATTTT. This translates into CASKGGRPEDQPQHF.

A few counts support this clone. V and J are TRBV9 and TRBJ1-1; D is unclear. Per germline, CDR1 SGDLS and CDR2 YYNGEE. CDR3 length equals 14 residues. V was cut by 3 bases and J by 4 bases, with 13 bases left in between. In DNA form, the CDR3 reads TGTGCCAGCAGCGGTACTATCGTCGGCACTGAAGCTTTCTTT. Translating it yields CASSGTIVGTEAFF. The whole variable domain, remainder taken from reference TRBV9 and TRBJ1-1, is DSGVTQTPKHLITATGQRVTLRCSPRSGDLSVYWYQQSLDQGLQFLIQYYNGEERAKGNILERFSAQQFPDLHSELNLSSLELGDSALYFCASSGTIVGTEAFFGQGTRLTVV.

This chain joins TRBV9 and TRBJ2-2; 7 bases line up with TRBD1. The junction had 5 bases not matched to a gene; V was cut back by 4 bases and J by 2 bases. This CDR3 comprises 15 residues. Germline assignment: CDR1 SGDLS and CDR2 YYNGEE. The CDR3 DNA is TGTGCCAGCAGCTCCCGGGACAGCAACACCGGGGAGCTGTTTTTT. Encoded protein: CASSSRDSNTGELFF.

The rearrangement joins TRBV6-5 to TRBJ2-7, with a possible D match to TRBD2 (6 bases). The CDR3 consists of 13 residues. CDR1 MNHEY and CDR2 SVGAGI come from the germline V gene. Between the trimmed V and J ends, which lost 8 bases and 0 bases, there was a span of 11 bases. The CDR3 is CASYRDSSYEQYF. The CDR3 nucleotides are TGTGCCAGCTACCGGGACTCCTCCTACGAGCAGTACTTC.

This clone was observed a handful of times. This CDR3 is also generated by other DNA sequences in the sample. The CDR3 region is CASSRGQQETQYF. In DNA, the CDR3 is TGTGCCAGCAGCCGGGGACAGCAAGAGACCCAGTACTTC. The chain carries TRBV7-3 and TRBJ2-5; 7 positions match TRBD1. CDR3 length equals 13 residues. CDR1 is SGHTA, CDR2 FQGTGA, per germline. V lost 5 bases and J lost 2; bases outside the gene matches: 2.

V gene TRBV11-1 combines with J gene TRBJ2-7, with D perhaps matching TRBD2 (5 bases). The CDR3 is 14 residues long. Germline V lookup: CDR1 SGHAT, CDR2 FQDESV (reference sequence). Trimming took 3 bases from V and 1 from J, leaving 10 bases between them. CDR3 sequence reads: CASSLSIASYEQYF. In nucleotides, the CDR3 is TGTGCCAGCAGCTTGTCCATAGCGTCCTACGAGCAGTACTTC.

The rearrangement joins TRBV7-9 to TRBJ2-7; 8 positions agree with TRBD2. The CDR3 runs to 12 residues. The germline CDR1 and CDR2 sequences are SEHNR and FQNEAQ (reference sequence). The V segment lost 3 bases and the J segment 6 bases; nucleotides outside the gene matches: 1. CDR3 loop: CASSFLAGEQYF. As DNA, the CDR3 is TGTGCCAGCAGCTTTCTAGCGGGCGAGCAGTACTTC.

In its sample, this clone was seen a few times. CDR3 amino acids: CASSQLEGLNTEAFF. CDR3 DNA: TGCGCCAGCAGCCAATTAGAGGGGTTGAACACTGAAGCTTTCTTT. This chain joins TRBV4-1 and TRBJ1-1; D may be TRBD1 (5 bases). The CDR3 runs to 15 residues. CDR1 is MGHRA, CDR2 YSYEKL, per germline. The ends were cut back, 2 bases at V and 0 bases at J, with 10 bases in the middle.